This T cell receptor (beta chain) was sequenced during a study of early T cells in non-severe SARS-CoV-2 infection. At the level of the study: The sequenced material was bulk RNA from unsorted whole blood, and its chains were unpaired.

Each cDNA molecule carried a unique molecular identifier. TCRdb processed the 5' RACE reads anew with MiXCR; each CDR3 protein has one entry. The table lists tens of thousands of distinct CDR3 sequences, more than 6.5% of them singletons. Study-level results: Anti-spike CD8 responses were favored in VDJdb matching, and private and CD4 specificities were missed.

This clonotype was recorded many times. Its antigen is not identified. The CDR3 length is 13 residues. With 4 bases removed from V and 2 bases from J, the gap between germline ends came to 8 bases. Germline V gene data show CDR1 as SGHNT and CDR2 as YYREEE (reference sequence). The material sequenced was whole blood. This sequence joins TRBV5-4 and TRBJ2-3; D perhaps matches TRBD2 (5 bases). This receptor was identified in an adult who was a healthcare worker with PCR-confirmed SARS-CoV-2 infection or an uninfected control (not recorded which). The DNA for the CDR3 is TGTGCCAGCAGCGTCGGGGTCACAGATACGCAGTATTTT. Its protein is CASSVGVTDTQYF.